This T cell receptor beta chain was captured in a study of tumor-infiltrating lymphocytes in primary liver carcinoma. General study results and limits: Tumor samples exhibited a significantly greater top-250-clone fraction than blood samples (p = 0.039).

Without any cell sorting, about 18-31 mg of bulk tissue yielded co-extracted RNA and DNA. Tumor regions sampled: superior, inferior, left, right poles, and centre. In regard to this clonotype: Its antigen is unknown. A read error may produce the germline difference seen at one junction end.

The investigators made TCR beta cDNA from about 510 ng total RNA, using a constant-region primer. Amplification in three nested multiplex PCR rounds with slightly modified ARM-PCR gave rise to TCR beta libraries. The study ran its first two PCR rounds for roughly 11 cycles each, using TRBV1-TRBV30 forward primers and a C-beta reverse primer. A single record per CDR3 protein comes from TCRdb applying MiXCR to the multiplex PCR reads. The data contain around 78,000 distinct CDR3 sequences, 71% of them singletons. In germline, CDR1 is MNHEY, CDR2 SVGAGI. The CDR3 covers 16 residues. The chain has TRBV6-5 and TRBJ2-1, with TRBD2 matching over 12 bases. Material for sequencing was liver tumor tissue from sampling region 4. The subset is: tumor region T4, right-lateral pole. The TCR comes from a woman aged 60 to 75 with primary liver carcinoma and hepatitis B virus infection. This CDR3 reads CASRKLAGGPYNEQLF. Here the CDR3 DNA reads TGTGCCAGCAGGAAACTAGCGGGAGGACCTTACAATGAGCAACTCTTC.